This T cell receptor (beta chain) derives from a study of PD-L1 blockade in urothelial cancer. Looking at the study overall: Typically, measured as a median, blood samples had 140,000 or so T cells.

Time point defined: peripheral blood 6 weeks after treatment start. This clone is judged medium-sized (0.01 to 0.1%). The CDR3 has 15 residues. The germline CDR1 and CDR2 sequences are MNHEY and SMNVEV (reference sequence). Between the trimmed V and J ends, which lost 2 bases and 0 bases, there was a span of 10 bases. Generated by immunoSEQ multiplex PCR, the TCRdb table keeps only in-frame clones and is missing some. The repertoire includes more than 95,000 clones, roughly 88% of them detected once, and 2.4% sits in the top ten. The V gene is TRBV27, the J gene TRBJ1-1; possible D gene TRBD1, 6 bases. This specimen was PBMCs, taken around atezolizumab (anti-PD-L1) treatment. This TCR derives from a man aged 50 to 59 with urothelial cancer. This chain's CDR3 is CASSLQGYMNTEAFF. CDR3 DNA: TGTGCCAGCAGTTTACAGGGGTACATGAACACTGAAGCTTTCTTT.